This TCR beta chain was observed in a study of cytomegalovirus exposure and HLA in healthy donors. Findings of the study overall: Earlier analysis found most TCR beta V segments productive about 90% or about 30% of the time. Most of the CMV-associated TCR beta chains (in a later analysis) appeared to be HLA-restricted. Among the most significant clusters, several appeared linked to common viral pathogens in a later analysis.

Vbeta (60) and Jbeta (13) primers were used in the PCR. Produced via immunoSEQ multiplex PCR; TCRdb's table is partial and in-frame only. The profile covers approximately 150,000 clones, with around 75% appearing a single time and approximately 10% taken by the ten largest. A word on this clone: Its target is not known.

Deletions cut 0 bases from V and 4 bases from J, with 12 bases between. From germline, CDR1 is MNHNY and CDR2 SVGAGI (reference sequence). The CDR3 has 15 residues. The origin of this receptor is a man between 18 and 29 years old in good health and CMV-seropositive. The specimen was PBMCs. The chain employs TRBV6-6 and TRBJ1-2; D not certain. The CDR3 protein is CASSYSVKTPYGYTF. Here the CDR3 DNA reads TGTGCCAGCAGTTACTCGGTTAAAACACCCTATGGCTACACCTTC.